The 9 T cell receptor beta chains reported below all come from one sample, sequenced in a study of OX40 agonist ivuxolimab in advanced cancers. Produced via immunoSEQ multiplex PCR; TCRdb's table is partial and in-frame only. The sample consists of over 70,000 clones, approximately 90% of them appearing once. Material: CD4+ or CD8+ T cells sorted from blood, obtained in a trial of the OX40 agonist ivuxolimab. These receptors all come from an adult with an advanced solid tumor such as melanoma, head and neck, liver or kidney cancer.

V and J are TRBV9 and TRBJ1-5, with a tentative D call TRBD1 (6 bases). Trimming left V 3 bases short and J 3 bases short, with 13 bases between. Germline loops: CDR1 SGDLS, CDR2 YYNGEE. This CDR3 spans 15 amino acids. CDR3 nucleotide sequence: TGTGCCAGCAGCGCCGCCCAGGGGAACAATCAGCCCCAGCATTTT. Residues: CASSAAQGNNQPQHF.

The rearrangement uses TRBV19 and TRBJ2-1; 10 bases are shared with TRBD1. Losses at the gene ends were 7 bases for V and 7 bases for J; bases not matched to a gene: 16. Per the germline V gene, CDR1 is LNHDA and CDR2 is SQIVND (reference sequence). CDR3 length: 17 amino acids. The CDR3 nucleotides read TGTGCCAGTACCGGCCTCCGGGGGGGACAGGGGCGGAATGAGCAGTTCTTC. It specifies CASTGLRGGQGRNEQFF. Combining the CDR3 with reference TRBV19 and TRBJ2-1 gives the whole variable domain DGGITQSPKYLFRKEGQNVTLSCEQNLNHDAMYWYRQDPGQGLRLIYYSQIVNDFQKGDIAEGYSVSREKKESFPLTVTSAQKNPTAFYLCASTGLRGGQGRNEQFFGPGTRLTVL.

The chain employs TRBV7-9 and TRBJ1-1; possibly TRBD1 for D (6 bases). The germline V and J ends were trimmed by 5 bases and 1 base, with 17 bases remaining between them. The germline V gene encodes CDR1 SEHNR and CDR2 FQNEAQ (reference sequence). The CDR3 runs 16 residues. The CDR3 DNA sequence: TGTGCCAGCAGCCTTGGACAGACGTCACCGAACACTGAAGCTTTCTTT. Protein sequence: CASSLGQTSPNTEAFF.

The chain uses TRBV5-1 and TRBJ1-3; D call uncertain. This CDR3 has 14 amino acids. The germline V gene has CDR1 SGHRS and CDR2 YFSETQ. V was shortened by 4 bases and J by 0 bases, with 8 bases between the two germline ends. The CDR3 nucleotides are TGCGCCAGCAGCGAACCCCTCTCTGGAAACACCATATATTTT. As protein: CASSEPLSGNTIYF. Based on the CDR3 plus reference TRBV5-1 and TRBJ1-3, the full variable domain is KAGVTQTPRYLIKTRGQQVTLSCSPISGHRSVSWYQQTPGQGLQFLFEYFSETQRNKGNFPGRFSGRQFSNSRSEMNVSTLELGDSALYLCASSEPLSGNTIYFGEGSWLTVV.

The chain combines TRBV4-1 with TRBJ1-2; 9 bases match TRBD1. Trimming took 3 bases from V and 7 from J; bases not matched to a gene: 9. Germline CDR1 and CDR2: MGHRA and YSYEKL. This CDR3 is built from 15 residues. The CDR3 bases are TGCGCCAGCAGCCACGACGAACGGGACAGGGCTGGCTACACCTTC. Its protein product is CASSHDERDRAGYTF.

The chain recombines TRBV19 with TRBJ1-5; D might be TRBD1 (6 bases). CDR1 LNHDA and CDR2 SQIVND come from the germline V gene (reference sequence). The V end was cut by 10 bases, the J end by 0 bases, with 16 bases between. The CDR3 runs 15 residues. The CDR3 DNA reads TGTGCCACCAACAGGAGGACAGCTAGCAATCAGCCCCAGCATTTT. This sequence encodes CATNRRTASNQPQHF.

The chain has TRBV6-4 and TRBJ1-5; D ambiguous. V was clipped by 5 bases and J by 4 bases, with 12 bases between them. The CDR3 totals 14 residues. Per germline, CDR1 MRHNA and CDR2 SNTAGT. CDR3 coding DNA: TGTGCCAGCAGTAGCCTCGGAGGGAATCAGCCCCAGCATTTT. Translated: CASSSLGGNQPQHF.

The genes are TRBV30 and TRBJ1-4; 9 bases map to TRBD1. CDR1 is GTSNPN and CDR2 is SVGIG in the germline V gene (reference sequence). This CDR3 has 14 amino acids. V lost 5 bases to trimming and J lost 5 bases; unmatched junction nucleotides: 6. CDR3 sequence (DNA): TGTGCCTGGGGCGACAGGGGGGACAATGAAAAACTGTTTTTT. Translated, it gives CAWGDRGDNEKLFF.

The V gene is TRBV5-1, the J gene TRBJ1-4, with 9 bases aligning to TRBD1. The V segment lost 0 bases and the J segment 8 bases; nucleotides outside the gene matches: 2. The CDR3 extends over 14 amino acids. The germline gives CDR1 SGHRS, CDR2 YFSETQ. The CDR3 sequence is CASSLGTGAEKLFF. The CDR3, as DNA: TGCGCCAGCAGCTTGGGGACAGGGGCCGAAAAACTGTTTTTT.